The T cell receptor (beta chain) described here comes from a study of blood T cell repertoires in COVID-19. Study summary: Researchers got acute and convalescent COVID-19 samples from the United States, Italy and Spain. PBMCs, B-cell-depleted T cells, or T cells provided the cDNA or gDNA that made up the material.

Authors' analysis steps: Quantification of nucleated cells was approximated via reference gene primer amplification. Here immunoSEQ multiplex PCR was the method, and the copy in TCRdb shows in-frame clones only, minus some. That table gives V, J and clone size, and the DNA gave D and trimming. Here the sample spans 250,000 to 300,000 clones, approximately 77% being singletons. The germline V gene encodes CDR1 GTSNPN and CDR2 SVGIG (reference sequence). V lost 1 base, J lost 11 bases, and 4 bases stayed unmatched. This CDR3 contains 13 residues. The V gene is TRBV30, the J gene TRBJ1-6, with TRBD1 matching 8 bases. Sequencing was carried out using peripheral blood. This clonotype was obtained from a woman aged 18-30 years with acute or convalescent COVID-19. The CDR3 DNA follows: TGTGCCTGGAGTGGGACAGGGCAGCCACCCCTCCACTTT. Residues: CAWSGTGQPPLHF.